Here is one TCR beta chain with its context. Its target is unknown. The data originate from a study of OX40 agonist ivuxolimab in advanced cancers. Turning to the study itself: The diagnoses of dose-escalation patients were hepatocellular carcinoma, melanoma, renal cell or head and neck cancer.

Assay used: immunoSEQ multiplex PCR; TCRdb lists only in-frame clones, some missing. The sample lists about 23,000 clones, 65% to 80% occurring once. This CDR3 spans 15 amino acids. V was pared by 3 bases and J by 6 bases, with 8 bases of the junction left unmatched. Germline V gives CDR1 SGHRS, CDR2 YFSETQ. Notes on the study in general: The authors also found low normalized T-cell clonal expansion in some nonresponders. Which antigen the expanded peripheral T cells recognized is unknown.

The TCR was taken from an adult with an advanced solid tumor such as melanoma, head and neck, liver or kidney cancer. Source: CD4+ or CD8+ T cells sorted from blood, taken in a trial of the OX40 agonist ivuxolimab. The genes are TRBV5-1 and TRBJ1-4; 7 nucleotides agree with TRBD1. The CDR3 sequence is CASSSMTGRDEKLFF. The CDR3 DNA follows: TGCGCCAGCAGCTCGATGACAGGGAGAGATGAAAAACTGTTTTTT.